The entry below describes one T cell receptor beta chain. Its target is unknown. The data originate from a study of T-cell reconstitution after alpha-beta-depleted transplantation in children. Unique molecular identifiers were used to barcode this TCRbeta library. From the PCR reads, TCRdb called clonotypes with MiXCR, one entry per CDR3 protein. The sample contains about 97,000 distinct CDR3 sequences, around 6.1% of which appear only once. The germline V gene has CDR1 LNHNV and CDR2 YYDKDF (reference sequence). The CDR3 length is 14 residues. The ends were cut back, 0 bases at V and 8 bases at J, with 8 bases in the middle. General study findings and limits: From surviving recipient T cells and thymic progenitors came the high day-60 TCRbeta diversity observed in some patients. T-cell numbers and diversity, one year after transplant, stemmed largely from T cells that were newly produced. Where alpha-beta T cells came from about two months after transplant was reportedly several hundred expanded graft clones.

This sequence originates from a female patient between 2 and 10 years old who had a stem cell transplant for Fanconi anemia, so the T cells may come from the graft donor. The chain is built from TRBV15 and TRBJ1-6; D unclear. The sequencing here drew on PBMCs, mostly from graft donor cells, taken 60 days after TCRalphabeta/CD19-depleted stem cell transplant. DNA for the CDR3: TGTGCCACCAGCAGAGATAAATACTATTCACCCCTCCACTTT. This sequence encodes CATSRDKYYSPLHF.